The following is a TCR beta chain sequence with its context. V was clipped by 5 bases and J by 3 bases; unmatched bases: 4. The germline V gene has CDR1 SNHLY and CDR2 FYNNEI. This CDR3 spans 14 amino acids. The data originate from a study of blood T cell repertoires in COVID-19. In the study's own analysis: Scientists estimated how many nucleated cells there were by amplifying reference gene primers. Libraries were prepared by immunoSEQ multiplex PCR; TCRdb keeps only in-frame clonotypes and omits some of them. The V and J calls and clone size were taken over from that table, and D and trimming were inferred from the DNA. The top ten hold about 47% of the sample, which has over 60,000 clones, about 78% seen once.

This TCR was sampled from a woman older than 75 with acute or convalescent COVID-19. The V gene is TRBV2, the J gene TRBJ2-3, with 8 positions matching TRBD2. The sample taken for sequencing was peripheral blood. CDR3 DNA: TGTGCCAGCAGTCCAAGCGGGAGAACAGATACGCAGTATTTT. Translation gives CASSPSGRTDTQYF.